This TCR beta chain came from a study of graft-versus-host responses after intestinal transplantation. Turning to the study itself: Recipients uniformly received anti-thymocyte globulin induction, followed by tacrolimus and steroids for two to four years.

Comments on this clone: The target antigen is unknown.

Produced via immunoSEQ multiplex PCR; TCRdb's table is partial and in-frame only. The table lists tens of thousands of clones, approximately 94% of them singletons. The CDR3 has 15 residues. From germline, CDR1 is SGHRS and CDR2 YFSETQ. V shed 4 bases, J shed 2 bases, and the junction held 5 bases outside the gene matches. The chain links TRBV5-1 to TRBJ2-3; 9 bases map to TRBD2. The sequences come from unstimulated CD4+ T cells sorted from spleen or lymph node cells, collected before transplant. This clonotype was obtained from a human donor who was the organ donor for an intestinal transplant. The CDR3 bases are TGCGCCAGCAGCCTTCTAGCGGGACTCACAGATACGCAGTATTTT. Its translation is CASSLLAGLTDTQYF.